What follows describes a single T cell receptor beta chain. This specimen belongs to a study of CD8 T cells in ankylosing spondylitis. 5'-RACE, quantitative and with molecular barcodes, yielded the TCR beta libraries. Via MiXCR, TCRdb re-called the 5' RACE reads, giving one row per CDR3 protein. Of a few hundred thousand distinct CDR3 sequences listed, roughly 18% are singletons. This receptor was obtained from a male donor with ankylosing spondylitis or in good health (not recorded which). The specimen was blood, either unsorted or a sorted T cell fraction (not recorded which).

The CDR3 nucleotides read TGCGCCAGCAGTTGGGAGGGCCCCGAGCAGTACTTC. Its translation: CASSWEGPEQYF. V gene TRBV10-2 combines with J gene TRBJ2-7; 7 bases are shared with TRBD2. With V trimmed by 5 bases and J by 6 bases, 4 bases remained unmatched. CDR3 length equals 12 residues. Germline CDR1 is WSHSY and CDR2 is SAAADI.